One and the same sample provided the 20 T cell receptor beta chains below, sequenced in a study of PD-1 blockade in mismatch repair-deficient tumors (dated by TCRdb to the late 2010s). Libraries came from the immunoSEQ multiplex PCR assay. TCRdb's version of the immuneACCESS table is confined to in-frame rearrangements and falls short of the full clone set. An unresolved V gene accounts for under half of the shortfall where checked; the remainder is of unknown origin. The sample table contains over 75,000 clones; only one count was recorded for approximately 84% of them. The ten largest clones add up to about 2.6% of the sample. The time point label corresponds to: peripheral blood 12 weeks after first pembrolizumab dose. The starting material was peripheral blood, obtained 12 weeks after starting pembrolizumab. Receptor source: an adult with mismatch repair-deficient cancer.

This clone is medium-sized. Written as DNA, the CDR3 is TGTGCCAGTAGTCCTCGCCAGGGGGCGTTTAGGTACACTGAAGCTTTCTTT. It codes for CASSPRQGAFRYTEAFF. The chain has TRBV19 and TRBJ1-1, with 8 bases lining up with TRBD1. CDR1 and CDR2 (germline): LNHDA, SQIVND (reference sequence). The CDR3 loop spans 17 amino acids. The V segment lost 5 bases and the J segment 3 bases; nucleotides outside the gene matches: 14.

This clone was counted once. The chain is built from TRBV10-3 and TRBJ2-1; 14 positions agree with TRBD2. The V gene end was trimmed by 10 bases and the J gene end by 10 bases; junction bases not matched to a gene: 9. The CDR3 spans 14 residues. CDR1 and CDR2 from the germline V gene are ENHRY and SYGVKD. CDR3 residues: CATGTSGSVGEQFF. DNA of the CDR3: TGTGCCACCGGGACTAGCGGGAGCGTCGGGGAGCAGTTCTTC.

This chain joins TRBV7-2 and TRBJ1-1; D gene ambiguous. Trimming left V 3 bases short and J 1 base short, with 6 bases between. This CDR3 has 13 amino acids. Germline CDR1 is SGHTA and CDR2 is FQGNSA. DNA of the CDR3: TGTGCCAGCAGCTTGGGATGGAACACTGAAGCTTTCTTT. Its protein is CASSLGWNTEAFF.

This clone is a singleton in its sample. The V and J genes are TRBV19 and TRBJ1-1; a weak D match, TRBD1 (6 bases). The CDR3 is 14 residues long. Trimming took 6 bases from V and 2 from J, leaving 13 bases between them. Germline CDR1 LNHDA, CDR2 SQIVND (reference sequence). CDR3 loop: CASRDSGGNTEAFF. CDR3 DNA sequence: TGTGCCAGTAGGGACAGTGGGGGTAACACTGAAGCTTTCTTT.

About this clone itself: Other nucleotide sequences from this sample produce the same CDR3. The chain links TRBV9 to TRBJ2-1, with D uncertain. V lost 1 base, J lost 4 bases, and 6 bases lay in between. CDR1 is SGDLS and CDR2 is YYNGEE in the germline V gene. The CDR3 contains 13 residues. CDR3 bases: TGTGCCAGCAGCGTAAGTGTTTACAATGAGCAGTTCTTC. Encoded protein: CASSVSVYNEQFF.

The CDR3 DNA reads as TGTGCCAGCAGTTACTCGACGGGACAGAACATTTATGGCTACACCTTC. Translated, it gives CASSYSTGQNIYGYTF. V is TRBV6-5 and J is TRBJ1-2, with TRBD1 matching 7 bases. Germline loops: CDR1 MNHEY, CDR2 SVGAGI. CDR3 size: 16 residues. The V gene end was trimmed by 0 bases and the J gene end by 5 bases; junction bases not matched to a gene: 9.

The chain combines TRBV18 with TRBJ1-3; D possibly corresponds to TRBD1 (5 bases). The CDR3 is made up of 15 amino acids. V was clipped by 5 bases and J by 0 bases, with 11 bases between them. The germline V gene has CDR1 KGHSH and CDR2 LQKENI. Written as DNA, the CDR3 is TGTGCCAGCTCAGCGGACATGAGCTCTGGAAACACCATATATTTT. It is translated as CASSADMSSGNTIYF.

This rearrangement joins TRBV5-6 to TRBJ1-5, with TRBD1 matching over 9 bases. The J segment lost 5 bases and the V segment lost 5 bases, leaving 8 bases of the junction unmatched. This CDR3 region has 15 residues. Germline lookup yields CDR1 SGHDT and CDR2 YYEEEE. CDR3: CASSKTGGWDQPQHF. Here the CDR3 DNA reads TGTGCCAGCAGTAAAACAGGGGGCTGGGATCAGCCCCAGCATTTT.

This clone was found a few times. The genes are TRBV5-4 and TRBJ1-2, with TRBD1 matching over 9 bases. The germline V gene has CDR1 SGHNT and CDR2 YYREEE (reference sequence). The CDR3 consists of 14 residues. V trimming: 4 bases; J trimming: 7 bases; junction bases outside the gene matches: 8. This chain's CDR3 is CASSRTGDIFGYTF. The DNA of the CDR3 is TGTGCCAGCAGCAGGACAGGGGACATCTTTGGCTACACCTTC. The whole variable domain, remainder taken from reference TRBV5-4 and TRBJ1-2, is ETGVTQSPTHLIKTRGQQVTLRCSSQSGHNTVSWYQQALGQGPQFIFQYYREEENGRGNFPPRFSGLQFPNYSSELNVNALELDDSALYLCASSRTGDIFGYTFGSGTRLTVV.

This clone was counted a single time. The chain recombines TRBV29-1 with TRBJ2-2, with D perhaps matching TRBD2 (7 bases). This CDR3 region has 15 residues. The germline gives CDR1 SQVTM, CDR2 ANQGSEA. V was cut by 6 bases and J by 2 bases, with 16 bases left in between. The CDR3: CSVMFGGQNTGELFF. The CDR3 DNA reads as TGCAGCGTAATGTTCGGGGGGCAAAACACCGGGGAGCTGTTTTTT.

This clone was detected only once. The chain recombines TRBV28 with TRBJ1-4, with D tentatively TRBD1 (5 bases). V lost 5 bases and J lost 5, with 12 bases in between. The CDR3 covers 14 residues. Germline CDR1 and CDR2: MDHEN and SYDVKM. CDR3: CASSLGTPNEKLFF. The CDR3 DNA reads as TGTGCCAGCAGTCTCGGGACGCCCAATGAAAAACTGTTTTTT.

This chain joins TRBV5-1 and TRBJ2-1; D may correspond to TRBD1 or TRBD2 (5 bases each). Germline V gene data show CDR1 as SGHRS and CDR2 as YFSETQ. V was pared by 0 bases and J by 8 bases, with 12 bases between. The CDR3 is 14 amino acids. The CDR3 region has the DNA TGCGCCAGCAGCTTGGGAGGCCGAGGGGATGAGCAGTTCTTC. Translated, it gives CASSLGGRGDEQFF.

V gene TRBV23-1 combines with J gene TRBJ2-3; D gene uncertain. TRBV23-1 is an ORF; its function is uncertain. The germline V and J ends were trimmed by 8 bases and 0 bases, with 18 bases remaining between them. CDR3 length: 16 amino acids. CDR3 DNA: TGCGCCAGCCCTCCGACGCGGTTACCTAGCACAGATACGCAGTATTTT. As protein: CASPPTRLPSTDTQYF.

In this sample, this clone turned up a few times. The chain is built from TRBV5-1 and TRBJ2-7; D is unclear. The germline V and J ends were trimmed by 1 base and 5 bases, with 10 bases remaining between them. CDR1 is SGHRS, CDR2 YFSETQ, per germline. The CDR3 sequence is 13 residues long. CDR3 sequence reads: CASSLWVMDEQYF. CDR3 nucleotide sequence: TGCGCCAGCAGCTTGTGGGTCATGGACGAGCAGTACTTC.

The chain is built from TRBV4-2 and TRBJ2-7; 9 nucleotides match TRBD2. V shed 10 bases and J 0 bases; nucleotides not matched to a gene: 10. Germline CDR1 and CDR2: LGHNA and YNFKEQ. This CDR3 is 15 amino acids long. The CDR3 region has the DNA TGTGCCACCACAAAACTAGCGGGCGACTCCTACGAGCAGTACTTC. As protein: CATTKLAGDSYEQYF.

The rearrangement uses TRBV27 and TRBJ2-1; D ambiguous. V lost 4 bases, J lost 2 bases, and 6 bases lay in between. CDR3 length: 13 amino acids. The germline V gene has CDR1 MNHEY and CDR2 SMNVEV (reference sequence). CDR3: CASSYKPYNEQFF. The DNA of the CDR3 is TGTGCCAGCAGTTACAAGCCCTACAATGAGCAGTTCTTC.

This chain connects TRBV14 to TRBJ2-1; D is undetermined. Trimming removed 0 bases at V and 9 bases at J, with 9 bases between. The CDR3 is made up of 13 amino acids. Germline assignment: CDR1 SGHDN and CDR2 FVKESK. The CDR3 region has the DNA TGTGCCAGCAGCCAAGATATGGGAAGTGAGCAGTTCTTC. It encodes CASSQDMGSEQFF.

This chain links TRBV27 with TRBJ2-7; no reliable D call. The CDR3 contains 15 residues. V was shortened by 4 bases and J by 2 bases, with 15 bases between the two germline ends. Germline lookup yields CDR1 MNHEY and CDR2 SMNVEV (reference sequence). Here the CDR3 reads CASSYYPETPYEQYF. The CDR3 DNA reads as TGTGCCAGCAGTTACTACCCGGAGACCCCCTACGAGCAGTACTTC.

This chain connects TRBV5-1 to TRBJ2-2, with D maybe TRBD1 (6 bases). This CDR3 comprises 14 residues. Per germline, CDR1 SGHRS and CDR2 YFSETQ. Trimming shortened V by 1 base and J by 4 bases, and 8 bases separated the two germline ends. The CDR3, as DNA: TGCGCCAGCAGCTTGACAGGGCTCACCGGGGAGCTGTTTTTT. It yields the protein CASSLTGLTGELFF.

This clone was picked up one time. The CDR3 DNA sequence: TGTGCCAGCAGCTTGGGCCAGATCTACGAGCAGTACTTC. It specifies CASSLGQIYEQYF. The chain combines TRBV5-6 with TRBJ2-7; D is undetermined. CDR1 and CDR2 from the germline V gene are SGHDT and YYEEEE. The CDR3 has 13 amino acids. V lost 0 bases and J lost 3, with 7 bases in between.